Listed below are T cell receptor beta chains from one sample, sequenced in a study of CD8 T cells in Susac syndrome. A single record per CDR3 protein comes from TCRdb applying MiXCR to the immunoSEQ multiplex PCR reads. The table has roughly 110,000 distinct CDR3 sequences, approximately 93% seen once. Sequenced input: CD8+ T cells from PBMCs. These receptor sequences come from a human donor with Susac syndrome. Both conserved end residues are part of each CDR3. A D gene is named only where the DNA matches it firmly. Size tells how often a clone was seen (once, few, many) or the class of an expanded clone, and some rows leave it out.

v_gene: TRBV9
abundance: -
len: 12
j_gene: TRBJ1-1
d_gene: -
CDR3nt: TGTGCCAGCAGCGTAGGACAGGCTGAAGCTTTCTTT
CDR3aa: CASSVGQAEAFF

v_gene: TRBV29-1
abundance: -
len: 13
j_gene: TRBJ2-2
d_gene: -
CDR3nt: TGCAGCGTTAACGTAGGGAACACCGGGGAGCTGTTTTTT
CDR3aa: CSVNVGNTGELFF

v_gene: TRBV5-4
abundance: few
len: 14
j_gene: TRBJ2-7
d_gene: -
CDR3nt: TGTGCCAGCAGTTTAGCGAGGGGCTCCTACGAGCAGTACTTC
CDR3aa: CASSLARGSYEQYF

v_gene: TRBV5-1
abundance: -
len: 14
j_gene: TRBJ2-5
d_gene: -
CDR3nt: TGCGCCAACATCATCCGGGAGTTTAAAGAGACCCAGTACTTC
CDR3aa: CANIIREFKETQYF

v_gene: TRBV12-3/TRBV12-4
abundance: -
len: 18
j_gene: TRBJ2-3
d_gene: TRBD2
CDR3nt: TGTGCCAGCAGTCAACCCGGGACTAGCTTTACTAGCACAGATACGCAGTATTTT
CDR3aa: CASSQPGTSFTSTDTQYF

v_gene: TRBV20-1
abundance: -
len: 15
j_gene: TRBJ2-7
d_gene: TRBD2
CDR3nt: TGCAGTGCTAGAGATCGGGCGGGGGACCCCTACGAGCAGTACTTC
CDR3aa: CSARDRAGDPYEQYF

v_gene: TRBV3-1
abundance: -
len: 16
j_gene: TRBJ1-3
d_gene: -
CDR3nt: TGTGCCAGCAGCCAAGATGTAAGGGGCTCTGGAAACACCATATATTTT
CDR3aa: CASSQDVRGSGNTIYF

v_gene: TRBV12-3/TRBV12-4
abundance: -
len: 13
j_gene: TRBJ2-3
d_gene: -
CDR3nt: TGTGCCAGCAGTTTAGCGGTGGTCGATACGCAGTATTTT
CDR3aa: CASSLAVVDTQYF

v_gene: TRBV29-1
abundance: -
len: 13
j_gene: TRBJ1-1
d_gene: -
CDR3nt: TGCAGCGTTGAACGGCCTATGAACACTGAAGCTTTCTTT
CDR3aa: CSVERPMNTEAFF

v_gene: TRBV20-1
abundance: -
len: 16
j_gene: TRBJ1-2
d_gene: -
CDR3nt: TGCAGTGCTAGAGGGGAGTTCGACAGGCGGACCTATGGCTACACCTTC
CDR3aa: CSARGEFDRRTYGYTF

v_gene: TRBV5-6
abundance: -
len: 14
j_gene: TRBJ1-5
d_gene: -
CDR3nt: TGTGCCAGCAGCTCCGGACAGACCAATCAGCCCCAGCATTTT
CDR3aa: CASSSGQTNQPQHF

v_gene: TRBV20-1
abundance: -
len: 12
j_gene: TRBJ2-7
d_gene: -
CDR3nt: TGCAGTGCTAGAGAACTCTACGGCGAGCAGTACTTC
CDR3aa: CSARELYGEQYF

v_gene: TRBV2
abundance: once
len: 14
j_gene: TRBJ2-1
d_gene: -
CDR3nt: TGTGCCAGCAGGGACTGGAGCTCCTACAATGAGCAGTTCTTC
CDR3aa: CASRDWSSYNEQFF

v_gene: TRBV9
abundance: -
len: 14
j_gene: TRBJ2-7
d_gene: -
CDR3nt: TGTGCCAGCAGCGAAGGGACGTTGGACTACGAGCAGTACTTC
CDR3aa: CASSEGTLDYEQYF

v_gene: TRBV29-1
abundance: -
len: 17
j_gene: TRBJ2-2
d_gene: -
CDR3nt: TGCAGCGTTGAGGAAACCAGGGGGGGAGATTTGACCGGGGAGCTGTTTTTT
CDR3aa: CSVEETRGGDLTGELFF

v_gene: TRBV20-1
abundance: -
len: 16
j_gene: TRBJ1-1
d_gene: -
CDR3nt: TGCAGTGCTAGATCCGACGGGACCGGGATGAACACTGAAGCTTTCTTT
CDR3aa: CSARSDGTGMNTEAFF